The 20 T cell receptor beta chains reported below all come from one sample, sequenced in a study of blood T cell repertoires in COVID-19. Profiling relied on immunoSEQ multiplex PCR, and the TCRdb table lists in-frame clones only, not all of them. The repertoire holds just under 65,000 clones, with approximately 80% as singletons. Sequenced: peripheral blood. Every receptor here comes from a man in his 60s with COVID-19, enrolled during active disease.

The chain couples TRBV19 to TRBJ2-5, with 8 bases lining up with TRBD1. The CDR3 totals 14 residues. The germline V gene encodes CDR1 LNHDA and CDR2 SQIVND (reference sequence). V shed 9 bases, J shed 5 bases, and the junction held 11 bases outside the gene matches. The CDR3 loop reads CASGPDRASETQYF. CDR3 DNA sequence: TGTGCCAGCGGGCCGGACAGGGCTTCGGAGACCCAGTACTTC.

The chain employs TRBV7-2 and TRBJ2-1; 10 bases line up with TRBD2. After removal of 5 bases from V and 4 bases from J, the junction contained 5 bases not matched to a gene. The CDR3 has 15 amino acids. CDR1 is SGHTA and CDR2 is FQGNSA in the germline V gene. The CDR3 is CASSASGRTYNEQFF. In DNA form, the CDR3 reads TGTGCCAGCAGCGCTAGCGGGAGAACGTACAATGAGCAGTTCTTC.

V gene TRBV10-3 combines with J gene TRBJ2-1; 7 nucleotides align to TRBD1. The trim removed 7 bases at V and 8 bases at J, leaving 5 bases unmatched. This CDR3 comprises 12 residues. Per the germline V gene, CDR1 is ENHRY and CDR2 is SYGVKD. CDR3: CAIKGAPDEQFF. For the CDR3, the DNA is TGTGCCATCAAGGGGGCGCCTGATGAGCAGTTCTTC.

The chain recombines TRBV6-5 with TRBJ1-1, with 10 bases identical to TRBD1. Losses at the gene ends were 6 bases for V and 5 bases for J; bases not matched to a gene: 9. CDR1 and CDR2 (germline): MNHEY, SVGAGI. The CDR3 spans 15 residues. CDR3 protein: CASRLRDRGLTEAFF. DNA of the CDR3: TGTGCCAGCAGGCTCCGGGACAGGGGACTTACTGAAGCTTTCTTT.

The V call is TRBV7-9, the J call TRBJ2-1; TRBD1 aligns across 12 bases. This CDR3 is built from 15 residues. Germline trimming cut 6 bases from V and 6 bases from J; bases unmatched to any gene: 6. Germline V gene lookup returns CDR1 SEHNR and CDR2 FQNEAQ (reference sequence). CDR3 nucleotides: TGTGCCAGCAGGACCGGGACAGGGGGCCCCAATGAGCAGTTCTTC. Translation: CASRTGTGGPNEQFF.

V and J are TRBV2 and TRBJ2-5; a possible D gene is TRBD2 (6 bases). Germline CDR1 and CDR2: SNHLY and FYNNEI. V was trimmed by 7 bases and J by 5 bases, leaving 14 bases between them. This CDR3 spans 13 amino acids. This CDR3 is CASTLGGAETQYF. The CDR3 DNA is TGTGCCAGCACGCTGGGAGGTGCCGAGACCCAGTACTTC.

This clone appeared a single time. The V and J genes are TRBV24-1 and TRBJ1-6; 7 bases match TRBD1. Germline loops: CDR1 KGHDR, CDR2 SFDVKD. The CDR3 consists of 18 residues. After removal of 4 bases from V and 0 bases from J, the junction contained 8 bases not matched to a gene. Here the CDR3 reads CATSEQKGQSSYNSPLHF. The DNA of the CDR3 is TGTGCCACCAGTGAACAGAAGGGACAGAGCTCCTATAATTCACCCCTCCACTTT.

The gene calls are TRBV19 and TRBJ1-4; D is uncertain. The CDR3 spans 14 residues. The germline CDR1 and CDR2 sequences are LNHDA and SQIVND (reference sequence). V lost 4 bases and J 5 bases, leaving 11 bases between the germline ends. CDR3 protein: CASSTTAANEKLFF. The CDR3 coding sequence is TGTGCCAGTAGTACGACGGCGGCGAATGAAAAACTGTTTTTT.

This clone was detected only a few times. CDR3 DNA sequence: TGTGCCAGCACCAAAGATCGAGACAGACGCCTGTGTTACGAGCAGTACTTC. It specifies CASTKDRDRRLCYEQYF. The chain is built from TRBV27 and TRBJ2-7; weak D call: TRBD1 (5 bases). This CDR3 has 17 amino acids. Germline values: CDR1 MNHEY, CDR2 SMNVEV (reference sequence). V gave up 7 bases and J gave up 4 bases, with 26 bases separating them.

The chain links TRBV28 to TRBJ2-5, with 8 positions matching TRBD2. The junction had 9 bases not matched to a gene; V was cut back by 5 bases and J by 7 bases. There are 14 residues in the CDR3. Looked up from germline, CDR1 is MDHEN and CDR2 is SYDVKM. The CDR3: CASSAPGLGGTQYF. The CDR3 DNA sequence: TGTGCCAGCAGTGCCCCGGGACTAGGCGGGACCCAGTACTTC.

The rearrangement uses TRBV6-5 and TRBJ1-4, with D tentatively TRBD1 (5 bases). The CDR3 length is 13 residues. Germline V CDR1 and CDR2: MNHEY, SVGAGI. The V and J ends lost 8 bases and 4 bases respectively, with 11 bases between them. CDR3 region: CASESGFNEKLFF. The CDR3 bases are TGTGCCAGCGAGTCAGGGTTTAATGAAAAACTGTTTTTT.

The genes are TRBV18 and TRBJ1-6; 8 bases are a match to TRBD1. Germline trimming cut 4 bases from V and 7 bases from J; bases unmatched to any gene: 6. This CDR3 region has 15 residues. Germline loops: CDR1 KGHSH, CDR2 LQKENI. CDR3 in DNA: TGTGCCAGCTCACGGACAGGGAGGTCCAATTCACCCCTCCACTTT. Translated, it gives CASSRTGRSNSPLHF.

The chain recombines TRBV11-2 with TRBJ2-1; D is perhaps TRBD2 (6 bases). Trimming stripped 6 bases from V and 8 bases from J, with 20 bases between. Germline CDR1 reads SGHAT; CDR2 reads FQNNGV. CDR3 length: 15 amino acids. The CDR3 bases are TGTGCCAGCAGTTTTCCGGGACTCAAGTCCTATGAGCAGTTCTTC. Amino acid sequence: CASSFPGLKSYEQFF.

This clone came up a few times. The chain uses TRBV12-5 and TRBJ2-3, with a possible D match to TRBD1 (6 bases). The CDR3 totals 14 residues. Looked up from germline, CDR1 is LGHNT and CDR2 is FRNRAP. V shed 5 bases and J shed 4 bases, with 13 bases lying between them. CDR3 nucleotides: TGTGCTAGTGGTACCCGCAGGGGTCCAGATACGCAGTATTTT. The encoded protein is CASGTRRGPDTQYF.

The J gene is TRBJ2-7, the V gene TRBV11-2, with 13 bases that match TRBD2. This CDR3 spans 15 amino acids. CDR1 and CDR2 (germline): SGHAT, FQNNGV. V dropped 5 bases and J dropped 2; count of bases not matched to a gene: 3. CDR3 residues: CASSLGTSGAYEQYF. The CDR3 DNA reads TGTGCCAGCAGCCTTGGGACTAGCGGGGCCTACGAGCAGTACTTC.

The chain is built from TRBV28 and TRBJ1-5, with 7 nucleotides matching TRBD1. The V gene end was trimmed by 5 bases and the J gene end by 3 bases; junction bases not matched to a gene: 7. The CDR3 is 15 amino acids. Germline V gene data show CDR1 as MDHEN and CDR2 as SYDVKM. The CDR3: CASSPTTGYNQPQHF. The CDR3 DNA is TGTGCCAGCAGTCCCACGACAGGGTACAATCAGCCCCAGCATTTT.

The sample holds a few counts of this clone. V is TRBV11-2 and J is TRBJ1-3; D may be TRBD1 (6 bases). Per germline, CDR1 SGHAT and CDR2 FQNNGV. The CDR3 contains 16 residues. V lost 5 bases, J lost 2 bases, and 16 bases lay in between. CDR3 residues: CASSPRTDPTGNTIYF. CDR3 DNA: TGTGCCAGCAGCCCGCGGACAGACCCGACTGGAAACACCATATATTTT.

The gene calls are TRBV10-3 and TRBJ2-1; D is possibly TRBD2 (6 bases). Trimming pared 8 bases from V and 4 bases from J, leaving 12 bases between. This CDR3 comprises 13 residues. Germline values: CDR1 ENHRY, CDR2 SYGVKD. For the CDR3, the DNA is TGTGCCATCTATGCTAGCGCTTACAATGAGCAGTTCTTC. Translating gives CAIYASAYNEQFF.

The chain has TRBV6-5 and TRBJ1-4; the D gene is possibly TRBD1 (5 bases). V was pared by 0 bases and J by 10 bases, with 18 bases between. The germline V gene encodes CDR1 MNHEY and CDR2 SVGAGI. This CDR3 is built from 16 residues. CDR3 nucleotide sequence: TGTGCCAGCAGTTACTCGATTGAGGGATCGGGGGGAAAACTGTTTTTT. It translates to CASSYSIEGSGGKLFF.

CDR3 DNA: TGTGCCAGCAGCCTACAGGGAGGGGTTGGCTACACCTTC. This encodes CASSLQGGVGYTF. The chain recombines TRBV3-1 (or the pseudogene TRBV3-2) with TRBJ1-2; weak D call: TRBD1 (6 bases). Trimming removed 4 bases at V and 7 bases at J, with 13 bases between. Looked up from germline, CDR1 is LGHDT and CDR2 is YNNKEL (reference sequence). The CDR3 sequence is 13 residues long.